This TCR beta chain emerged from a study of CD8 T cells in Susac syndrome. With V trimmed by 1 base and J by 7 bases, 10 bases remained unmatched. The CDR3 contains 15 residues. Germline V lookup: CDR1 MGHRA, CDR2 YSYEKL. Reverse transcription used roughly 0.45 to 1 ug RNA and random hexamers. TCRdb re-derived calls from the immunoSEQ multiplex PCR reads in MiXCR, one entry per CDR3 protein. The profile shows tens of thousands of distinct CDR3 sequences, 75% to 95% of them singletons. The rearrangement joins TRBV4-1 to TRBJ2-7; the match to TRBD2 covers 7 bases. The clonotype comes from a human donor with multiple sclerosis. Sequencing was performed on CD8+ T cells from PBMCs. This CDR3 reads CASSQGGSGKLEQYF. Here the CDR3 DNA reads TGCGCCAGCAGCCAAGGAGGCAGCGGGAAGCTTGAGCAGTACTTC.